This T cell receptor beta chain originates from a study of T cells in Graves' hyperthyroidism and ophthalmopathy. Study details: Any treatment followed the collection of peripheral blood at initial diagnosis.

V was shortened by 6 bases and J by 5 bases, with 14 bases between the two germline ends. The germline gives CDR1 MNHNS, CDR2 SASEGT. The CDR3 spans 14 residues. Authors of the study amplified TCR beta CDR3 regions from RNA transcripts. Researchers ran a first-round RT-PCR on the TCR CDR3 using the HTBI primer set. TCRdb re-analysed the multiplex PCR reads in MiXCR, keeping a single row per CDR3 protein. Of around 560,000 distinct CDR3 sequences listed, over 15% were seen once; the top ten hold 15% to 20%. Patients with uncontrolled infections, other autoimmune diseases, pregnancy or lactation were excluded. This clonotype was seen a few times.

The sequenced sample consisted of blood. The chain links TRBV6-1 to TRBJ1-5, with D maybe TRBD1 (5 bases). This sequence originates from a woman between 18 and 29 years old with Graves' hyperthyroidism. The CDR3 DNA is TGTGCCAGCAGCCGATGGGGAGGGGATCAGCCCCAGCATTTT. It yields the protein CASSRWGGDQPQHF.